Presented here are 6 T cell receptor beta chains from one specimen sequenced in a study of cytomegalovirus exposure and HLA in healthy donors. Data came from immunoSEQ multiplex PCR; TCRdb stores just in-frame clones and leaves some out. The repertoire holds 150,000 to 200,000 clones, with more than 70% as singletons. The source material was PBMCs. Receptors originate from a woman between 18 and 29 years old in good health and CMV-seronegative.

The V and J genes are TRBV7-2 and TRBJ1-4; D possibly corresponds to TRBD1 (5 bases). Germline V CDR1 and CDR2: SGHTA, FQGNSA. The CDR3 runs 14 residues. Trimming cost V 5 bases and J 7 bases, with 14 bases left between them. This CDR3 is CASSGRVGIEKLFF. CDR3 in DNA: TGTGCCAGCAGCGGCAGGGTGGGAATTGAAAAACTGTTTTTT.

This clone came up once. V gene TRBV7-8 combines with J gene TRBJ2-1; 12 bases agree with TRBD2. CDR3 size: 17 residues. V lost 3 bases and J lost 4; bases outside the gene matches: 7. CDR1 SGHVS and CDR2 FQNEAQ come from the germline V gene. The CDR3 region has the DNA TGTGCCAGCAGCTTCCTAGCGGGGGGGGTCACATACAATGAGCAGTTCTTC. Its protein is CASSFLAGGVTYNEQFF.

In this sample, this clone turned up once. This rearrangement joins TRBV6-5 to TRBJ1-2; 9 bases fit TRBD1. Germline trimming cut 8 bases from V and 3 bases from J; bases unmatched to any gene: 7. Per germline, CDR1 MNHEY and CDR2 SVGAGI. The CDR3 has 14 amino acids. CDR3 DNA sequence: TGTGCCAGCGGGGGAACAGGGGGCTACTATGGCTACACCTTC. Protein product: CASGGTGGYYGYTF.

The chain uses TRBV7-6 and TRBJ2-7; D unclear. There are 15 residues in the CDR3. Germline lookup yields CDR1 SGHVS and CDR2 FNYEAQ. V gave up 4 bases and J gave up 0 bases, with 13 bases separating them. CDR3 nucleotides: TGTGCCAGCAGCTGGTTATTTGGCTTCTCCTACGAGCAGTACTTC. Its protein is CASSWLFGFSYEQYF. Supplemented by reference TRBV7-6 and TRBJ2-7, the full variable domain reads GAGVSQSPRYKVTKRGQDVALRCDPISGHVSLYWYRQALGQGPEFLTYFNYEAQQDKSGLPNDRFSAERPEGSISTLTIQRTEQRDSAMYRCASSWLFGFSYEQYFGPGTRLTVT.

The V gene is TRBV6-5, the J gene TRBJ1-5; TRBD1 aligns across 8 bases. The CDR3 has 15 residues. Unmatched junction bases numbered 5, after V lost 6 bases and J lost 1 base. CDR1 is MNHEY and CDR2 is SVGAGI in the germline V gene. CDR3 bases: TGTGCCAGCAGAGGACAGGGTGCGAGCAATCAGCCCCAGCATTTT. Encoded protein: CASRGQGASNQPQHF.

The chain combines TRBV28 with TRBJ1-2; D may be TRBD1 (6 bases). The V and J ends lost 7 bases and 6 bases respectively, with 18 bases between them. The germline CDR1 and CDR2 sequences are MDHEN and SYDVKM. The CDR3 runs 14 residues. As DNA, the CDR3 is TGTGCCAGCATCCCGCTTTTGGGGGCCCATGGCTACACCTTC. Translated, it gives CASIPLLGAHGYTF.